This note documents a single T cell receptor beta chain sequence. The data belong to a study of blood T cell repertoires in COVID-19. Clones were sequenced by immunoSEQ multiplex PCR, and TCRdb holds only the in-frame ones, with some missing. The data hold just over 90,000 clones, with roughly 85% observed a single time. The sequencing input was peripheral blood. The source is a human donor in a cohort sampled during active COVID-19.

This CDR3 reads CATSDLSGGAFTDTQYF. The CDR3 nucleotides are TGTGCCACCAGTGATCTCAGCGGGGGGGCCTTCACAGATACGCAGTATTTT. The chain employs TRBV24-1 and TRBJ2-3, with 10 bases identical to TRBD2. The CDR3 has 17 residues. CDR1 is KGHDR, CDR2 SFDVKD, per germline. The trim removed 3 bases at V and 2 bases at J, leaving 7 bases unmatched.